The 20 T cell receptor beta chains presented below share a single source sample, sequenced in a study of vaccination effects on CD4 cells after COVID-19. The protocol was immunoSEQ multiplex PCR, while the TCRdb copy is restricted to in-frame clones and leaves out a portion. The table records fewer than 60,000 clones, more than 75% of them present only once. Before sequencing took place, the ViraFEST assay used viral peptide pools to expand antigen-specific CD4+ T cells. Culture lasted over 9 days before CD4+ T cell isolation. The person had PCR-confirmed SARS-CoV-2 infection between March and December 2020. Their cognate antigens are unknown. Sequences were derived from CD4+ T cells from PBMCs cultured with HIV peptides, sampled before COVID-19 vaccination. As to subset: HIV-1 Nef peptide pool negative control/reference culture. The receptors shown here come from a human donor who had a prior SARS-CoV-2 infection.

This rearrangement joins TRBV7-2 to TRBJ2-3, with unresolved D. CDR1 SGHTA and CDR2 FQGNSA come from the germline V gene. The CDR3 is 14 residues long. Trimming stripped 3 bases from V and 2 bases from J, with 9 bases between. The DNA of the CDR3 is TGTGCCAGCAGCTTGGCTACCCACACAGATACGCAGTATTTT. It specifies CASSLATHTDTQYF.

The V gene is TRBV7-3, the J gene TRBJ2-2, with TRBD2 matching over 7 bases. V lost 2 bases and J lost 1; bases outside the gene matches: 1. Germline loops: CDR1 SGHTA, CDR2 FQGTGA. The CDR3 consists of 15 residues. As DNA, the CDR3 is TGTGCCAGCAGCTTATCGGGGGGGAACACCGGGGAGCTGTTTTTT. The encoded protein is CASSLSGGNTGELFF.

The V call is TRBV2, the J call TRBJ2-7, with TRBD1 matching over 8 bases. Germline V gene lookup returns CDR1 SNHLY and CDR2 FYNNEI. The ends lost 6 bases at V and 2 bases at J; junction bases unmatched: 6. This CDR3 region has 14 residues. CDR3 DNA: TGTGCCAGCAGAAAGGACAGGGCCGCCTACGAGCAGTACTTC. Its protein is CASRKDRAAYEQYF.

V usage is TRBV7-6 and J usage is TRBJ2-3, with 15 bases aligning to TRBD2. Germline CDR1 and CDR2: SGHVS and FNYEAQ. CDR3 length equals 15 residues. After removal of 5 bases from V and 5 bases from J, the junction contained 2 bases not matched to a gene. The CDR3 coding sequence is TGTGCCAGCAGCCAGGGACTAGCGGGGGGAGATACGCAGTATTTT. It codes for CASSQGLAGGDTQYF.

The CDR3 loop is CASSLWGTTEAFF. The DNA for the CDR3 is TGTGCCAGCAGTTTATGGGGGACCACTGAAGCTTTCTTT. This chain uses TRBV12-3 or TRBV12-4 with TRBJ1-1; TRBD1 might be the D (5 bases). V was pared by 2 bases and J by 4 bases, with 8 bases between. The CDR3 is 13 residues long.

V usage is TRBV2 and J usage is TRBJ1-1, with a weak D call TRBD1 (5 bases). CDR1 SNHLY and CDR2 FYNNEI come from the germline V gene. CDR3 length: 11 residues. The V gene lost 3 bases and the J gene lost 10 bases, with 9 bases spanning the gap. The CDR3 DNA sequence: TGTGCCAGCAGTGATACCGGGGGAGCTTTCTTT. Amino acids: CASSDTGGAFF.

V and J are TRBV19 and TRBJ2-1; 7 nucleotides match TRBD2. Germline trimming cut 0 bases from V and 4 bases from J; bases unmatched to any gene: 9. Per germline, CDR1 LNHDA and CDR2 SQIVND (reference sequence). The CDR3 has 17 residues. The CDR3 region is CASSIDRRREEYNEQFF. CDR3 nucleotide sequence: TGTGCCAGTAGTATAGATCGTCGCCGGGAGGAATACAATGAGCAGTTCTTC.

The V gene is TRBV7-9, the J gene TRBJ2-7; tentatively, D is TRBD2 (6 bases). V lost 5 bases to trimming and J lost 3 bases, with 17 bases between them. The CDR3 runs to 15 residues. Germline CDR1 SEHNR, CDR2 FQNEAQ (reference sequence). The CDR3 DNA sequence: TGTGCCAGCAGCCCCCGTGGGGGGACCAACTACGAGCAGTACTTC. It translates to CASSPRGGTNYEQYF.

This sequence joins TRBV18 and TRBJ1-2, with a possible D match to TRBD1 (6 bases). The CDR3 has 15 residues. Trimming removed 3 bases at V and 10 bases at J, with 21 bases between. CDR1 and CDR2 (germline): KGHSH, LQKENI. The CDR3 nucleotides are TGTGCCAGCTCACCCCAGTCCCGGACAGACGGGGTCTACACCTTC. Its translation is CASSPQSRTDGVYTF.

CDR3 loop: CASSYSIDPAGTRDEQFF. CDR3 in DNA: TGTGCCAGCAGTTACTCGATCGACCCTGCGGGGACCAGGGATGAGCAGTTCTTC. The chain employs TRBV6-2 or TRBV6-3 and TRBJ2-1, with D maybe TRBD2 (6 bases). Germline V lookup: CDR1 MNHEY, CDR2 SVGEGT. The CDR3 covers 18 residues. V was clipped by 0 bases and J by 8 bases, with 23 bases between them.

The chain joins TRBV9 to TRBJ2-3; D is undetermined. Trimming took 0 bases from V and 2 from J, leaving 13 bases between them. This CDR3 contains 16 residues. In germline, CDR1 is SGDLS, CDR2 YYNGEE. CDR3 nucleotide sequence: TGTGCCAGCAGCGTAGGGGGTTCTCTTTACACAGATACGCAGTATTTT. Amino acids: CASSVGGSLYTDTQYF.

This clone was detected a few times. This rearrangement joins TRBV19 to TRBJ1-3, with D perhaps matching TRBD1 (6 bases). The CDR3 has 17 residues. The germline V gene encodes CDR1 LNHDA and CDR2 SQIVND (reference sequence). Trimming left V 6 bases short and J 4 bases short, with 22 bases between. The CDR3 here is CASRRRRGQGVGNTIYF. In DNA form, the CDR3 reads TGTGCCAGTAGGCGGAGACGGGGGCAGGGAGTCGGAAACACCATATATTTT. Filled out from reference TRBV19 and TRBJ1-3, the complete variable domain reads DGGITQSPKYLFRKEGQNVTLSCEQNLNHDAMYWYRQDPGQGLRLIYYSQIVNDFQKGDIAEGYSVSREKKESFPLTVTSAQKNPTAFYLCASRRRRGQGVGNTIYFGEGSWLTVV.

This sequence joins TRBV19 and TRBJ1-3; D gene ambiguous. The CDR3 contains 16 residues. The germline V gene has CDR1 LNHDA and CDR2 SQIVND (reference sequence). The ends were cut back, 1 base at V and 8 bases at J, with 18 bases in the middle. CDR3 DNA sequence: TGTGCCAGTAGTATAGGGAGTGGCCTGGGAGGAGACACCATATATTTT. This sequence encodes CASSIGSGLGGDTIYF.

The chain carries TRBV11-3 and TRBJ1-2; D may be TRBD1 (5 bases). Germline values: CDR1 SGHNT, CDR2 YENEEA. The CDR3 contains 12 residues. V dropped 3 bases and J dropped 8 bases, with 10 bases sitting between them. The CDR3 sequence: CASSLGGVGYTF. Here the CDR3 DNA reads TGTGCCAGCAGCTTGGGGGGGGTAGGCTACACCTTC.

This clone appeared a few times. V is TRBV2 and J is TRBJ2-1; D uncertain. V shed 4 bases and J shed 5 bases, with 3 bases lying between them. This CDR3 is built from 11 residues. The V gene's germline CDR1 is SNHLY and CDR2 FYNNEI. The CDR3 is CASSVHNEQFF. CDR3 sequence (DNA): TGTGCCAGCAGTGTGCACAATGAGCAGTTCTTC. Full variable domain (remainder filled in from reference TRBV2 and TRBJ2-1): EPEVTQTPSHQVTQMGQEVILRCVPISNHLYFYWYRQILGQKVEFLVSFYNNEISEKSEIFDDQFSVERPDGSNFTLKIRSTKLEDSAMYFCASSVHNEQFFGPGTRLTVL.

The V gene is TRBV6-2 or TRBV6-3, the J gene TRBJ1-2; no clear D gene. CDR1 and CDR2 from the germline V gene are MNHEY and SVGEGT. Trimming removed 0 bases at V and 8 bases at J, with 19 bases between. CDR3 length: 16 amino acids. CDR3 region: CASSYSIGPRRYGYTF. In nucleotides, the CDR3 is TGTGCCAGCAGTTACTCGATAGGGCCGAGGCGCTACGGCTACACCTTC.

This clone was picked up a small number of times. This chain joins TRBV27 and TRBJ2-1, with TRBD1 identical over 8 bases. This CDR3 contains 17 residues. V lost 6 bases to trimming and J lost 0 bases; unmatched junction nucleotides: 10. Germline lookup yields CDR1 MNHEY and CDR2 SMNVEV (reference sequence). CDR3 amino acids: CASSDSGGYSSYNEQFF. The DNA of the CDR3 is TGTGCCAGCAGCGACTCAGGGGGCTACAGCTCCTACAATGAGCAGTTCTTC.

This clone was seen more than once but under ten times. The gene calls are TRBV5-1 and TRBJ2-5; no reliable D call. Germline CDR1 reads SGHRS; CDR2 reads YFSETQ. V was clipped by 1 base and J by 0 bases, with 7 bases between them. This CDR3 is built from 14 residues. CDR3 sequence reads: CASSLLTYQETQYF. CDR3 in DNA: TGCGCCAGCAGCTTGCTGACATACCAAGAGACCCAGTACTTC. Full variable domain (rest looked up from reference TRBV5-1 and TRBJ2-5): KAGVTQTPRYLIKTRGQQVTLSCSPISGHRSVSWYQQTPGQGLQFLFEYFSETQRNKGNFPGRFSGRQFSNSRSEMNVSTLELGDSALYLCASSLLTYQETQYFGPGTRLLVL.

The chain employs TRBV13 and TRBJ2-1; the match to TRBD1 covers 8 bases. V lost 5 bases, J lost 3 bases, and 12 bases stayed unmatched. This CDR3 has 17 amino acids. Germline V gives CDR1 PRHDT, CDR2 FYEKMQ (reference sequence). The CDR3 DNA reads TGTGCCAGCAGCGCACGGGGACAGGAAGTAAGCTACAATGAGCAGTTCTTC. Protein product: CASSARGQEVSYNEQFF.

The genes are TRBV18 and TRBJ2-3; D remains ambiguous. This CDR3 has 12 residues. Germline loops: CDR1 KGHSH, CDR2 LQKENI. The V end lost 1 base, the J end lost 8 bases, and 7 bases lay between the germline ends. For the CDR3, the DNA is TGTGCCAGCTCACCACAGACGAGTACGCAGTATTTT. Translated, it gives CASSPQTSTQYF.